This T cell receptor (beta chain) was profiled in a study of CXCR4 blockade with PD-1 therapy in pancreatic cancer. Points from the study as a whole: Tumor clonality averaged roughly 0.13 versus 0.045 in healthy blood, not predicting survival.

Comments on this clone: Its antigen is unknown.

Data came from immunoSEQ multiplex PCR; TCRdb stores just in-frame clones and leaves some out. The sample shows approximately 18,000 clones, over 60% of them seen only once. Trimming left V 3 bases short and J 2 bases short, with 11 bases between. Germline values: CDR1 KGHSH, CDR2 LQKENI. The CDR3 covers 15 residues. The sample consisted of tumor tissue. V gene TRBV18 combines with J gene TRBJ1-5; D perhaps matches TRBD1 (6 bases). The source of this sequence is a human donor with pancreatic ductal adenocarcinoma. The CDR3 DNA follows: TGTGCCAGCTCACCCCCCCCAGGGGGCAATCAGCCCCAGCATTTT. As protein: CASSPPPGGNQPQHF.